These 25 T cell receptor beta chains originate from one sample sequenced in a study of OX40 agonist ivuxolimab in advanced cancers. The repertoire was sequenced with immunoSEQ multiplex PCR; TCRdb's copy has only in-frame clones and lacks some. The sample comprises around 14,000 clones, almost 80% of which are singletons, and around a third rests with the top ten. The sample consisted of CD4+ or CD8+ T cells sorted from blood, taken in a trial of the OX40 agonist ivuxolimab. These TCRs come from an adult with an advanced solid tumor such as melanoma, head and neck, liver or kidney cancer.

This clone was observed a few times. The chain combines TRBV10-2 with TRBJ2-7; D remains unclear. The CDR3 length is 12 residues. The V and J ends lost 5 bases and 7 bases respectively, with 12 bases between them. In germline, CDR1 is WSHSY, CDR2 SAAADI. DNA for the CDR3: TGCGCCAGCAGTACCGACCGGAAGGAGCAGTACTTC. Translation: CASSTDRKEQYF.

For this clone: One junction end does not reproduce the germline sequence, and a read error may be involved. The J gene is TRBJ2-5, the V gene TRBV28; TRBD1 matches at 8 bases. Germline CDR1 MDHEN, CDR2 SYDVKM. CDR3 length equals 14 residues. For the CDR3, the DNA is TGTGCCAGCTGTTTCAGGGGGCCCGAAGAGACCCAGTACTTC. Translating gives CASCFRGPEETQYF.

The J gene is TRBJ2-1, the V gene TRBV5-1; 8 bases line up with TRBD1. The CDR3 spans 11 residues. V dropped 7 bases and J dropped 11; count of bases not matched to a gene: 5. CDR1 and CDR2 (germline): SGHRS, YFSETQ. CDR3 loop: CASGGQEKQFF. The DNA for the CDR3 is TGCGCCAGCGGGGGACAGGAGAAGCAGTTCTTC.

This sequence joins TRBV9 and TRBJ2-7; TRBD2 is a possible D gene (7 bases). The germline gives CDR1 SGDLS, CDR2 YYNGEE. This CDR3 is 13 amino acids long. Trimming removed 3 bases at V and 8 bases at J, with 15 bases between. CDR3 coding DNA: TGTGCCAGCAGCGACCCGGACGGGGGGCAGCAGTACTTC. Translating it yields CASSDPDGGQQYF.

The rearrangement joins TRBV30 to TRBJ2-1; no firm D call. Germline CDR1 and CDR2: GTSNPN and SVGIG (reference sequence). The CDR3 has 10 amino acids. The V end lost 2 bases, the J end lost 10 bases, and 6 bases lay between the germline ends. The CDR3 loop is CAWSLREQFF. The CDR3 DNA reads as TGTGCCTGGAGTTTGCGGGAGCAGTTCTTC.

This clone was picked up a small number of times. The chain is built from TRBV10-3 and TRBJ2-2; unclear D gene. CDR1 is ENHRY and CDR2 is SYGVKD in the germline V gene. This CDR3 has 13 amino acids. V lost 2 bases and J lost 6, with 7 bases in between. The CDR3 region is CAISERDAGELFF. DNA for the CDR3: TGTGCCATCAGTGAGCGAGACGCCGGGGAGCTGTTTTTT.

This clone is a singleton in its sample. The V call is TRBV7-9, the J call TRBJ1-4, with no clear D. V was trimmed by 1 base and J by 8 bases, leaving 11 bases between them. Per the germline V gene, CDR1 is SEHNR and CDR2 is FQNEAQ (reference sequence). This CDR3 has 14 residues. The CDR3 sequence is CASSLGEGNEKLFF. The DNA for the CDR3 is TGTGCCAGCAGCTTAGGCGAAGGGAACGAAAAACTGTTTTTT.

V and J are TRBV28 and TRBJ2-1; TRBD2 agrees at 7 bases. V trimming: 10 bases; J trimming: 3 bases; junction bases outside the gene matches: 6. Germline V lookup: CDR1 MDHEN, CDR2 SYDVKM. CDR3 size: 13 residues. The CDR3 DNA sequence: TGTGCCACCCTCGGGACTAACTACAATGAGCAGTTCTTC. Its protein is CATLGTNYNEQFF.

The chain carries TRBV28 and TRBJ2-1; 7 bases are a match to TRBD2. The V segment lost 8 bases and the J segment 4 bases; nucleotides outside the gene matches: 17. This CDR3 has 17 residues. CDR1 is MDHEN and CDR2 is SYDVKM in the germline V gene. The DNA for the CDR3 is TGTGCCAGCGCCTTCTTTCCTCCGAGGGAGGGATACAATGAGCAGTTCTTC. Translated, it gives CASAFFPPREGYNEQFF.

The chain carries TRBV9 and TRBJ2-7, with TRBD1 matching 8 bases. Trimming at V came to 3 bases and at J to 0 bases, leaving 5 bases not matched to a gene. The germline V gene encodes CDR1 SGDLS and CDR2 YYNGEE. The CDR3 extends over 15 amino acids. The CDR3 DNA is TGTGCCAGCAGCGCAGGGGGCAGAGCCTCCTACGAGCAGTACTTC. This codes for CASSAGGRASYEQYF. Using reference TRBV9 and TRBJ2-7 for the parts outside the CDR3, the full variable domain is DSGVTQTPKHLITATGQRVTLRCSPRSGDLSVYWYQQSLDQGLQFLIQYYNGEERAKGNILERFSAQQFPDLHSELNLSSLELGDSALYFCASSAGGRASYEQYFGPGTRLTVT.

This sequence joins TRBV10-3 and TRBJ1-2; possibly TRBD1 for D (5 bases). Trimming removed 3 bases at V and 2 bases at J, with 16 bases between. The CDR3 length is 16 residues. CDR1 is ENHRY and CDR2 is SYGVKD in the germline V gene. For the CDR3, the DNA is TGTGCCATCAGTGAAGCCCAGGGCGAGGGAAACTATGGCTACACCTTC. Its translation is CAISEAQGEGNYGYTF.

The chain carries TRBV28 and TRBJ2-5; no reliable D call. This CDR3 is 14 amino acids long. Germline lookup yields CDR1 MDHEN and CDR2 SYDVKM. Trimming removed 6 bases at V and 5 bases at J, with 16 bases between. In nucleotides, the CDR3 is TGTGCCAGCAGGCATAGGAGTAGTGGGGAGACCCAGTACTTC. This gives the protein CASRHRSSGETQYF.

For the CDR3, the DNA is TGTGCCAGCCTAGTTCGTAGGTCCTGGGCTAATGAAAAACTGTTTTTT. Encoded protein: CASLVRRSWANEKLFF. The rearrangement uses TRBV2 and TRBJ1-4; no reliable D call. The CDR3 spans 16 residues. V was cut by 8 bases and J by 3 bases, with 19 bases left in between. Germline-derived CDR1 and CDR2 are SNHLY and FYNNEI.

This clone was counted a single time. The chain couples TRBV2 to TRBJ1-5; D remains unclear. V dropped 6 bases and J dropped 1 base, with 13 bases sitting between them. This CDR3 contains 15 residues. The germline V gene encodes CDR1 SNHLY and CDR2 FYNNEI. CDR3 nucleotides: TGTGCCAGCAGGGGAATACACGAGAGCAATCAGCCCCAGCATTTT. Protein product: CASRGIHESNQPQHF.

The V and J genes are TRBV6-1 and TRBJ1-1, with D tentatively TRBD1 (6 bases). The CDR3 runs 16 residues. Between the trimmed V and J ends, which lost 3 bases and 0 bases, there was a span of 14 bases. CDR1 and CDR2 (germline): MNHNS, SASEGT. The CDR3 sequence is CASSDRGRGLNTEAFF. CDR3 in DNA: TGTGCCAGCAGTGACCGTGGGCGGGGGCTGAACACTGAAGCTTTCTTT.

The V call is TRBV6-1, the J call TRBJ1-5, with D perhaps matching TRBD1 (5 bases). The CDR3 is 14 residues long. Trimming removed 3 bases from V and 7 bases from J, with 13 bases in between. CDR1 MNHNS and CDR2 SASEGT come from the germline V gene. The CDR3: CASSDGAEGQPQHF. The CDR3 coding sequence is TGTGCCAGCAGTGACGGGGCCGAAGGGCAGCCCCAGCATTTT.

In DNA form, the CDR3 reads TGTGCCAGCAGCTTTGGGACTAGTTCGGCGCAGTTCTTC. Protein: CASSFGTSSAQFF. The chain is built from TRBV11-2 and TRBJ2-1, with 8 bases lining up with TRBD2. Germline lookup yields CDR1 SGHAT and CDR2 FQNNGV. With V trimmed by 3 bases and J by 12 bases, 7 bases remained unmatched. The CDR3 has 13 amino acids.

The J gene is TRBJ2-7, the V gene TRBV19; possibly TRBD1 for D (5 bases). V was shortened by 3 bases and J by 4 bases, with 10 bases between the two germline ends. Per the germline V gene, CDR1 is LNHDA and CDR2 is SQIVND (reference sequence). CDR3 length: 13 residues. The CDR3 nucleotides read TGTGCCAGTAGTATGGGGCTACCTTACGAGCAGTACTTC. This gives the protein CASSMGLPYEQYF.

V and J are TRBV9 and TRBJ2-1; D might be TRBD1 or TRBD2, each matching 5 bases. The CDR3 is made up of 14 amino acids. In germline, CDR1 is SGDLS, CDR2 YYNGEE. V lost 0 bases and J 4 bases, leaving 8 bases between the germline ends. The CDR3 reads CASSVEGRYNEQFF. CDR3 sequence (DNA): TGTGCCAGCAGCGTAGAGGGACGTTACAATGAGCAGTTCTTC.

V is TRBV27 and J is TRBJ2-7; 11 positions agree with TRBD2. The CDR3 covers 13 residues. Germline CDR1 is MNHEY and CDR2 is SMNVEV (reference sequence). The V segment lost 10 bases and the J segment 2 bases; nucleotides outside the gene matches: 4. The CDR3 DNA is TGTGCCACCGGGACTAGCGGAGCCTACGAGCAGTACTTC. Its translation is CATGTSGAYEQYF.

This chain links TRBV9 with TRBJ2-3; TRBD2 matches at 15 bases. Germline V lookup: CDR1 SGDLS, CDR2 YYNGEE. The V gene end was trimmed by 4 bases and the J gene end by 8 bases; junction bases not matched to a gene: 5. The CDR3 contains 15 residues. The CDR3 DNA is TGTGCCAGCAGCCCCGGACTAGCGGGAGGGGCTACGCAGTATTTT. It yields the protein CASSPGLAGGATQYF. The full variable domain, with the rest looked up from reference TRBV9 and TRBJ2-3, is DSGVTQTPKHLITATGQRVTLRCSPRSGDLSVYWYQQSLDQGLQFLIQYYNGEERAKGNILERFSAQQFPDLHSELNLSSLELGDSALYFCASSPGLAGGATQYFGPGTRLTVL.

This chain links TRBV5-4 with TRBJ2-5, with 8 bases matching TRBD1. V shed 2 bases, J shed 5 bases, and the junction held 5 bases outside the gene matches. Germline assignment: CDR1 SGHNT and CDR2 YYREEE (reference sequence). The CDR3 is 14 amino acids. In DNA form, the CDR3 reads TGTGCCAGCAGCTTAACAGGGGGAGTCGAGACCCAGTACTTC. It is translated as CASSLTGGVETQYF.

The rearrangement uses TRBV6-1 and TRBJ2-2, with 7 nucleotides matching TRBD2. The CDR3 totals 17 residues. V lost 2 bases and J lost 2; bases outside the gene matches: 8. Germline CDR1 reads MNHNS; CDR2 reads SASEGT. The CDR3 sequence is CASSESLGGSNTGELFF. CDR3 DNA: TGTGCCAGCAGTGAAAGTTTGGGCGGGAGTAACACCGGGGAGCTGTTTTTT.

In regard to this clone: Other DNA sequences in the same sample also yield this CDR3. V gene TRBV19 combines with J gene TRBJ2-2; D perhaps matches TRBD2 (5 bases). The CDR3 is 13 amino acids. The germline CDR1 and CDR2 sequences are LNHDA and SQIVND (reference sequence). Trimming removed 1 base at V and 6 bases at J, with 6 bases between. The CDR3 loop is CASSIGTSGELFF. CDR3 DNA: TGTGCCAGTAGTATAGGGACTTCCGGGGAGCTGTTTTTT. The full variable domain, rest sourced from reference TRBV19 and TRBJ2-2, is DGGITQSPKYLFRKEGQNVTLSCEQNLNHDAMYWYRQDPGQGLRLIYYSQIVNDFQKGDIAEGYSVSREKKESFPLTVTSAQKNPTAFYLCASSIGTSGELFFGEGSRLTVL.

CDR3 DNA: TGTGCCAGCAGCGCCGGACATATGGGGACCCAGTACTTC. Protein product: CASSAGHMGTQYF. This chain uses TRBV9 with TRBJ2-5; D might be TRBD1 (5 bases). V was shortened by 3 bases and J by 7 bases, with 13 bases between the two germline ends. CDR3 length equals 13 residues. Germline loops: CDR1 SGDLS, CDR2 YYNGEE.